This T cell receptor (beta chain) was captured in a study of shared clonotypes between healthy human individuals. Whole-study results and caveats: What naive subsets generally showed was a larger estimated richness than memory subsets showed. Sequencing depth was expected to affect clonotype sharing among donors.

Splitting the CD4+ cells yielded a CD45RA+ naive subset and a CD45RA-negative memory subset. This CDR3 region has 12 residues. Germline V gives CDR1 MGHDK, CDR2 SYGVNS. Trimming removed 7 bases at V and 2 bases at J, with 9 bases between. The assay was run at deep level. TCRdb's table, derived via immunoSEQ multiplex PCR, lists solely in-frame clones and lacks some. The table shows approximately 1,500,000 clones, with around 97% occurring only once. This clone was observed once. What it binds is unknown. This chain uses TRBV25-1 with TRBJ2-7, with D perhaps TRBD1 or TRBD2 (5 bases each). The sequenced material came from naive CD4+ T cells sorted from blood. The subset: CD45RA+ positively selected. The sequence was obtained from a man aged 30 to 45 in good health. The CDR3: CASKRDPYEQYF. The CDR3, as DNA: TGTGCCAGCAAACGGGACCCCTACGAGCAGTACTTC.